Listed below are T cell receptor beta chains from one sample, sequenced in a study of T cells in Graves' hyperthyroidism and ophthalmopathy. TCRdb processed the multiplex PCR reads anew with MiXCR; each CDR3 protein has one entry. Here the sample spans a few hundred thousand distinct CDR3 sequences, about half being singletons. The sequenced sample was peripheral blood or thyroid tissue (not recorded which). Receptors originate from an adult woman with Graves' disease, either hyperthyroidism or ophthalmopathy (not recorded which). CDR3s include the opening cysteine and the closing phenylalanine or tryptophan. The D gene is left open where the match is weak. For some rows the clone size is stated as once, few or many, or as a class when expanded; others skip it.

>TRBV10-3|TRBJ2-5|TRBD2|many
CAIGTSGSETQYF
TGTGCCATCGGTACTAGCGGGAGCGAGACCCAGTACTTC
>TRBV2|TRBJ2-7|TRBD2|many
CASRATSGPSYEQYF
TGTGCCAGCAGAGCTACTAGCGGGCCTTCCTACGAGCAGTACTTC
>TRBV7-2|TRBJ1-1|-|many
CASSFYRHTEAFF
TGTGCCAGCAGCTTTTACCGGCACACTGAAGCTTTCTTT
>TRBV5-1|TRBJ1-5|-|many
CASSLDVYGDQPQHF
TGCGCCAGCAGCCTGGACGTCTATGGTGATCAGCCCCAGCATTTT
>TRBV10-2|TRBJ1-5|-|-
CASSERILNQPQHF
TGCGCCAGCAGTGAGAGGATTCTTAATCAGCCCCAGCATTTT
>TRBV5-1|TRBJ1-3|TRBD1|-
CASSLVGTALAGNTIYF
TGCGCCAGCAGCTTGGTAGGGACAGCTCTTGCTGGAAACACCATATATTTT
>TRBV7-2|TRBJ1-3|-|-
CASSLLSTIYF
TGTGCCAGCAGCTTATTGTCCACCATATATTTT
>TRBV7-3|TRBJ2-5|-|-
CASSSNPRETQYF
TGTGCCAGCAGCTCAAACCCTAGAGAGACCCAGTACTTC
>TRBV10-3|TRBJ2-5|TRBD1|few
CAIGTGEGETQYF
TGTGCCATAGGGACAGGGGAGGGAGAGACCCAGTACTTC
>TRBV15|TRBJ2-7|-|-
CATSRAYDRRYEQYF
TGTGCCACCAGCAGAGCTTACGACAGGCGGTACGAGCAGTACTTC
>TRBV2|TRBJ2-5|-|-
CASSEVVGTQYF
TGTGCCAGCAGTGAGGTAGTAGGGACCCAGTACTTC
>TRBV2|TRBJ1-3|-|-
CASGGRSSGNTIYF
TGTGCCAGTGGAGGACGGAGCTCTGGAAACACCATATATTTT
>TRBV12-3/TRBV12-4|TRBJ2-7|-|-
CASSLGAEAYEQYF
TGTGCCAGCAGTTTAGGTGCGGAAGCCTACGAGCAGTACTTC
>TRBV20-1|TRBJ2-5|TRBD1|-
CSASRRQGRYSNQPQYF
TGCAGTGCTAGCAGGCGACAGGGTCGATATAGCAATCAGCCCCAGTACTTC
>TRBV7-8|TRBJ2-7|-|-
CASSLADRDEQYF
TGTGCCAGCAGCTTAGCGGATCGGGACGAGCAGTACTTC
>TRBV11-2|TRBJ2-5|-|many
CASSLWVAVGTQYF
TGTGCCAGCAGCTTGTGGGTAGCGGTGGGGACCCAGTACTTC
>TRBV5-5|TRBJ2-7|-|-
CASSSYAHGYEQYF
TGTGCCAGCAGCTCGTATGCTCATGGGTACGAGCAGTACTTC
>TRBV7-3|TRBJ1-2|-|many
CASSFNGGGSYGYTF
TGTGCCAGCAGCTTTAATGGAGGGGGAAGCTATGGCTACACCTTC
>TRBV20-1|TRBJ2-5|-|many
CSAPGTAGIQETQYF
TGCAGTGCACCCGGGACAGCGGGTATTCAAGAGACCCAGTACTTC
>TRBV15|TRBJ2-2|-|-
CATSSLVEINTGELFF
TGTGCCACCAGCAGCTTGGTCGAGATTAACACCGGGGAGCTGTTTTTT
>TRBV15|TRBJ1-5|-|-
CATSRDSGGGQPQHF
TGTGCCACCAGCAGAGATTCGGGGGGCGGGCAGCCCCAGCATTTT
>TRBV20-1|TRBJ2-5|-|-
CSARDFEETQYF
TGCAGTGCTAGGGATTTCGAAGAGACCCAGTACTTC
>TRBV5-1|TRBJ1-5|-|many
CASSLAYGSNQPQHF
TGCGCCAGCAGCTTGGCCTATGGTAGCAATCAGCCCCAGCATTTT
>TRBV30|TRBJ2-5|-|many
CAWSKGVGETQYF
TGTGCCTGGAGTAAGGGGGTGGGAGAGACCCAGTACTTC
>TRBV7-8|TRBJ2-5|TRBD1|once
CASSLSARDRKF
TGTGCCAGCAGCTTATCGGCCCGGGACAGGAAATTC
>TRBV29-1|TRBJ2-7|TRBD2|many
CSVETSRGGGLVYEQYF
TGCAGCGTTGAAACGTCAAGAGGCGGGGGGCTTGTCTACGAGCAGTACTTC
>TRBV11-2|TRBJ2-5|TRBD1|-
CASSTDRLFETQYF
TGTGCCAGCAGCACGGACAGGCTTTTTGAGACCCAGTACTTC
>TRBV11-1|TRBJ2-7|TRBD2|-
CASSLVSGSNEQYF
TGTGCCAGCAGCTTAGTTAGCGGGAGCAACGAGCAGTACTTC
>TRBV18|TRBJ1-1|-|-
CASSPSQGNTEAFF
TGTGCCAGCTCACCCTCTCAGGGGAACACTGAAGCTTTCTTT
>TRBV29-1|TRBJ1-5|-|-
CSVGRHSNQPQHF
TGCAGCGTTGGACGTCATAGCAATCAGCCCCAGCATTTT
>TRBV10-2|TRBJ2-7|-|-
CASSDQTGTGGVPHEQYF
TGCGCCAGCAGTGACCAGACAGGCACTGGGGGAGTCCCCCACGAGCAGTACTTC
>TRBV29-1|TRBJ2-7|-|once
CSLGTAIPGDEQYF
TGCAGCTTGGGAACGGCAATCCCAGGGGACGAGCAGTACTTC
>TRBV19|TRBJ1-5|-|-
CASSILLAGSQPQHF
TGTGCCAGTAGTATTCTGCTAGCAGGGAGTCAGCCCCAGCATTTT
>TRBV6-5|TRBJ2-7|-|many
CASSYDRDYEQYF
TGTGCCAGCAGTTACGACCGGGACTACGAGCAGTACTTC
>TRBV6-6|TRBJ2-5|-|many
CASSYVSETQYF
TGTGCCAGCAGTTATGTCTCAGAGACCCAGTACTTC
>TRBV7-9|TRBJ1-1|-|many
CASSPLGLEAFF
TGTGCCAGCAGCCCCCTGGGGCTTGAAGCTTTCTTT
>TRBV10-2|TRBJ2-7|-|-
CASSESTRGSEQYF
TGCGCCAGCAGTGAGTCGACTCGGGGATCCGAGCAGTACTTC
>TRBV2|TRBJ1-2|-|-
CASSESGQGYTF
TGTGCCAGCAGCGAATCCGGACAGGGCTACACCTTC
>TRBV29-1|TRBJ1-1|-|-
CSAPLGASNTEAFF
TGCAGCGCCCCATTGGGGGCCTCGAACACTGAAGCTTTCTTT
>TRBV12-3/TRBV12-4|TRBJ1-2|-|many
CASSFSGAGGDYGYTF
TGTGCCAGCAGTTTCAGTGGGGCCGGGGGTGACTATGGCTACACCTTC
>TRBV7-9|TRBJ2-7|-|-
CASSPPVGEDEQYF
TGTGCCAGCAGCCCCCCTGTGGGGGAGGACGAGCAGTACTTC
>TRBV20-1|TRBJ1-1|TRBD1|many
CSAGQGINTEAFF
TGCAGTGCAGGACAGGGGATAAACACTGAAGCTTTCTTT
>TRBV7-2|TRBJ2-5|TRBD2|-
CASGRQGLAEETQYF
TGTGCCAGCGGTAGACAGGGACTAGCGGAAGAGACCCAGTACTTC
>TRBV29-1|TRBJ2-7|-|-
CSVVDPYEQYF
TGCAGCGTCGTTGATCCCTACGAGCAGTACTTC
>TRBV5-4|TRBJ2-7|-|-
CASSTEQREQYF
TGTGCCAGCAGCACCGAACAGCGCGAGCAGTACTTC
>TRBV28|TRBJ1-5|-|-
CASSAWDNLIREDQPQHF
TGTGCCAGCAGCGCCTGGGACAACCTAATCCGGGAGGATCAGCCCCAGCATTTT
>TRBV27|TRBJ1-5|-|-
CASSRTGERFSNQPQHF
TGTGCCAGCAGTCGGACCGGGGAAAGATTTAGCAATCAGCCCCAGCATTTT
>TRBV7-9|TRBJ2-7|-|many
CASTHSTASEQYF
TGTGCCAGCACTCACTCGACAGCCTCGGAGCAGTACTTC
>TRBV7-3|TRBJ1-5|-|-
CASSLMGFERPQHF
TGTGCCAGCAGCCTCATGGGGTTTGAGCGGCCCCAGCATTTT
>TRBV12-3/TRBV12-4|TRBJ1-1|-|many
CASSFLVSEAFF
TGTGCCAGCAGTTTTTTAGTTTCTGAAGCTTTCTTT
>TRBV10-3|TRBJ1-4|TRBD1|-
CAVGIRGPTNEKLFF
TGTGCCGTTGGGATTAGGGGGCCCACAAATGAAAAACTGTTTTTT